The clone carrying this TCR beta chain occurred a few times. As yet, its antigen is unknown. The sample is drawn from a study of beta chain features in type 1 diabetes. Study findings and constraints: When Type 1 diabetes patients were examined, their TCRB CDR3s proved moderately but significantly shorter in all four CD4+ subsets.

Reverse transcription of all isolated RNA meant that expressed TCRB transcripts were sequenced. Repertoires were generated with immunoSEQ multiplex PCR, while TCRdb's copy carries only in-frame clones and drops some. The sample has approximately 360,000 clones; around 13% are singletons. V shed 4 bases and J 10 bases; nucleotides not matched to a gene: 8. The germline gives CDR1 SGHTA, CDR2 FQGNSA. The CDR3 spans 15 residues. This chain joins TRBV7-2 and TRBJ2-1; TRBD2 agrees at 12 bases. The origin of this receptor is a young woman with type 1 diabetes. The sample was naive CD4+ T cells from blood. The CDR3 region has the DNA TGTGCCAGCAGCTACCGACTAGCGGGAGTAGGGGAGCAGTTCTTC. It is translated as CASSYRLAGVGEQFF.